This paragraph reports one T cell receptor (beta chain). In the same sample, other DNA sequences code for this CDR3. As originally analysed: Reference gene primer amplification in the assay estimated nucleated cell counts. TCRdb's table, derived via immunoSEQ multiplex PCR, lists solely in-frame clones and lacks some. V, J and clone size derive from that table, while D and trimming were established from the DNA sequence. Of 85,000 to 100,000 clones in the sample, 86% were seen once. CDR1 and CDR2 from the germline V gene are SGHNT and YYREEE (reference sequence). Trimming left V 2 bases short and J 4 bases short, with 10 bases between. The CDR3 is made up of 14 amino acids. The source of the sample is a study of blood T cell repertoires in COVID-19. At the level of the study: Whether acute or convalescent, the COVID-19 samples came from the United States, Italy and Spain. Sample material is recorded as cDNA or gDNA derived from T cells, B-cell-depleted T cells, or PBMCs.

The V and J genes are TRBV5-4 and TRBJ2-1, with unresolved D. The sample consisted of peripheral blood. This clonotype was obtained from a woman aged 55-70 years in a cohort sampled during active or convalescent COVID-19. The CDR3 DNA is TGTGCCAGCAGCTTATATGGCAGGTACAATGAGCAGTTCTTC. This gives the protein CASSLYGRYNEQFF.